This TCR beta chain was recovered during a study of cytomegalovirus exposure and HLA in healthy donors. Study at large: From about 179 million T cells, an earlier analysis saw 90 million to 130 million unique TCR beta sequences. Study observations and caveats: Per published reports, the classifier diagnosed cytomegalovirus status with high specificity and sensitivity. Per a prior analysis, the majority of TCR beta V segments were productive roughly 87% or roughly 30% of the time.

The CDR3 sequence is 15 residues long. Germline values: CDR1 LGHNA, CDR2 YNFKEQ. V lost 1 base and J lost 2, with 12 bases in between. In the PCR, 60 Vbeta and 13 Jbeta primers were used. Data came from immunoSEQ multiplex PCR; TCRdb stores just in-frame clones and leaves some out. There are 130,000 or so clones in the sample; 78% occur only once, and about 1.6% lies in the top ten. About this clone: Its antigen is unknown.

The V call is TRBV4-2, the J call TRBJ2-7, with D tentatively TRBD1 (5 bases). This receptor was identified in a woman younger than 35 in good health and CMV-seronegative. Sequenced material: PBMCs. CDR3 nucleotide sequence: TGTGCCAGCAGCCAAGTCGGTGGACAAGCCTACGAGCAGTACTTC. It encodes CASSQVGGQAYEQYF.